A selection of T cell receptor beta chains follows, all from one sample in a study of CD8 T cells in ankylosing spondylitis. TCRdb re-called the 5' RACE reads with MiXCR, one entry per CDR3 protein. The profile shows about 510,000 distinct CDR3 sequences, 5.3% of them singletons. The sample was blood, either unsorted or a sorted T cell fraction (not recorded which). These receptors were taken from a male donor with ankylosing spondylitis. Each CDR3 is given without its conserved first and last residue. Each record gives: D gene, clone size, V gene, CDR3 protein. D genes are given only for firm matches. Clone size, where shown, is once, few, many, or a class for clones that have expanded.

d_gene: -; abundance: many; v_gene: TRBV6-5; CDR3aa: ASSLPDYQETQY
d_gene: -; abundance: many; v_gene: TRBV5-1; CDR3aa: ASSFPPGELF
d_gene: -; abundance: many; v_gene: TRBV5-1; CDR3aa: ASSLAGGGYT
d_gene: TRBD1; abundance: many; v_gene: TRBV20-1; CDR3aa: SARDRRGQGYEKLF
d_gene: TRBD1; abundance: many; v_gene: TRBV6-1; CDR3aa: ASIATGENTIY
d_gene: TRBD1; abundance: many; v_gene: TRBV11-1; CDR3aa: ASSVFRGRGGYT
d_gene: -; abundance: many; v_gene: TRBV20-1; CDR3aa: SAPGVNYGYT
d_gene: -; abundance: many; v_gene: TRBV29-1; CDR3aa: SVETATGNTIY
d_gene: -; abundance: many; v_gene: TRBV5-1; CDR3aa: ASSLDPISNQPQH
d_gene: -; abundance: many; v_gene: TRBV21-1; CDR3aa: ASSNVPSYGYT
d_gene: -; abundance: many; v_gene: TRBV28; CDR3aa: ASSQVMNTEAF
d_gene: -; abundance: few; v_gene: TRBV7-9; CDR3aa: ASSFTGYEQF
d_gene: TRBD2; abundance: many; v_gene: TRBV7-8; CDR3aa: ASSLTSGVQETQY
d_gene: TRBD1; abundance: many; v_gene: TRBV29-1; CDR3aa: SAGTVSSNEKLF
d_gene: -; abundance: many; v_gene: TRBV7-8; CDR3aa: ASSAYEWWAQETQY
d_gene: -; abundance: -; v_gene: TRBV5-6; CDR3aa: ASGPGLLGGPTYNEQF
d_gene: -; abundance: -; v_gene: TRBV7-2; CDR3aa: ASSLWGGRSGDNEQF
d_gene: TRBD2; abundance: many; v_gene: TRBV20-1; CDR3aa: SASPETSTDNEQF
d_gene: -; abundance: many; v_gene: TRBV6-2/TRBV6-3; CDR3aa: ASSYLAGKETQY
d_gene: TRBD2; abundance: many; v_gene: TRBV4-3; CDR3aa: ASSQDAGEYNEQF
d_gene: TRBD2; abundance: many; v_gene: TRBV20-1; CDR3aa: SASRGGAGDDEQF
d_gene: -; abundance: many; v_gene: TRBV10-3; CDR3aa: AISGRTYEQY
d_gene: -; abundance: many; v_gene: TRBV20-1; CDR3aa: SARDPRTNEKLF
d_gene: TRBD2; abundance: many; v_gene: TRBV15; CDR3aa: ATSRDPGGSYEQY
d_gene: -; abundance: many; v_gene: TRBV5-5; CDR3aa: ASSHIQENTDTQY
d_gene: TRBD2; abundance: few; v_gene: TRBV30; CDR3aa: AWSVGYLGTSGSSSYNEQF
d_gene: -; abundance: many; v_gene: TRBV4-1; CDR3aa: ASSPENGDTQY